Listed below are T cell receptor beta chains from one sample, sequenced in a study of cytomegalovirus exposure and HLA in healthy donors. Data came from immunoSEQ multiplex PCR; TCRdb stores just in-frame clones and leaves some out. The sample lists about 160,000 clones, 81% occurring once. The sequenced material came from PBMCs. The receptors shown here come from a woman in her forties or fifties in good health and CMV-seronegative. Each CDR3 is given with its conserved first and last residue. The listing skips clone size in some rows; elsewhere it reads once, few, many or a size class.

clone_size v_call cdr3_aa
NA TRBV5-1 CASSTRQGGHEQFF
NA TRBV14 CASRPGQAGTEAFF
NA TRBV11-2 CASSYRLQHEQFF
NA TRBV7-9 CASSLEAGSHTF
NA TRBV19 CASRGDRGHYNEQFF
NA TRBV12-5 CATAIGEGNEQFF
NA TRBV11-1 CASSLPRRGAPTYEQYF
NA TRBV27 CASRGSQGPFEKLFF
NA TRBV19 CASSIGTAYEQYF
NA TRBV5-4 CASSLGGTQGASTEAFF
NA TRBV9 CASSVRTGYEQYF
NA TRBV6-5 CATEGNYNEQFF
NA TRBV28 CASRPDSPTGELFF
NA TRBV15 CATSRERSGYEKLFF
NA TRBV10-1 CASRSSTDTQYF
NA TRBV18 CASSLRQASTNTEAFF
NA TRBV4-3 CASSQSSGSGDTQYF
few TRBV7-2 CASSSVRGLNTEAFF
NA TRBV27 CASSSGPRGGYEQYF
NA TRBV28 CASSSRGGGMNTEAFF
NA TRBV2 CASSPPRDRGGEQYF
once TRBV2 CASSGARGQLSYEQYF
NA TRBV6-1 CATETRSYEQYF
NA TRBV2 CASSEQGNSYNEQFF
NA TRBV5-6 CASSSGTGANSPLHF
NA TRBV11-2 CASSWEGTGDINEQFF
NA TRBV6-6 CASSYGGGAYNEQFF
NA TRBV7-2 CASRLGGVYGYTF
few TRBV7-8 CASYLLGRGAPTDTQYF
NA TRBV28 CASSEAARGTGELFF
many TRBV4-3 CASNGRGGNSPLHF
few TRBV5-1 CASSLDSVPGNTIYF
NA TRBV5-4 CASSLAGQGAGGYTF
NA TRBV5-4 CASSLDAGQGLNGYTF
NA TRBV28 CASSLDRQGPNQPQHF
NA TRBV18 CASSPLSLAGGKSQPQHF
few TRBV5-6 CASSRGRTGGYGYTF
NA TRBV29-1 CSVAESGRVEQFF
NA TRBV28 CASSNNRAFPGELFF
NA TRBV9 CASSVNSGGNTGELFF
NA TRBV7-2 CASSLVQGASYEQYF
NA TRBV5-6 CASSLFITNRLSLEQYF
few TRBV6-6 CASSPRGRGAASEQYF
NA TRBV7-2 CASSYSYNEQFF
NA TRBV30 CAWATGASQPQHF
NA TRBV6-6 CASTLTSGESTDTQYF
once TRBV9 CASSVGGIAGGETQYF
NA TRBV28 CASSFSPDTEAFF
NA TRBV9 CASSARQGGWNEQFF
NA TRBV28 CASSSVTRSSKTGELFF
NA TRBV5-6 CASSAGQGRATEAFF
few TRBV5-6 CASSLGWTGMFTEAFF
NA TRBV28 CASSPRGLESEQFF
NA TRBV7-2 CASSPTVYGYTF
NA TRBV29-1 CSVPTGTGKAEAFF
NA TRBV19 CASRSRGEYLNTEAFF
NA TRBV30 CAWSVRGQPLPRGGTEAFF
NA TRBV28 CASSTGAKGTSGRAGEQFF
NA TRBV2 CASRTGVAGELFF
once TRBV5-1 CASSFYGGGVNEKLFF